This T cell receptor (beta chain) was sequenced in a study of blood T cell repertoires in COVID-19. The data were produced by immunoSEQ multiplex PCR, yet TCRdb's version contains in-frame clones alone and is incomplete. The table includes about 320,000 clones, 75% to 90% detected once. This clone was seen a single time. There are 14 residues in the CDR3. Germline lookup yields CDR1 PRHDT and CDR2 FYEKMQ (reference sequence). V was clipped by 10 bases and J by 5 bases, with 20 bases between them. Participant-reported clinical history was the basis for cohort assignment. A PCR-confirmed or clinician-diagnosed COVID-19 case had contacted exposed participants within 2 weeks of entry.

The genes are TRBV13 and TRBJ1-2; perhaps TRBD1 as D (6 bases). The source of this sequence is a woman between 25 and 40 years old who had been exposed to COVID-19. Material: PBMCs or T cells enriched from blood (not recorded which). CDR3 nucleotide sequence: TGTGCCATCACAACACAGGGCAGGAGGTATGGCTACACCTTC. It is translated as CAITTQGRRYGYTF.